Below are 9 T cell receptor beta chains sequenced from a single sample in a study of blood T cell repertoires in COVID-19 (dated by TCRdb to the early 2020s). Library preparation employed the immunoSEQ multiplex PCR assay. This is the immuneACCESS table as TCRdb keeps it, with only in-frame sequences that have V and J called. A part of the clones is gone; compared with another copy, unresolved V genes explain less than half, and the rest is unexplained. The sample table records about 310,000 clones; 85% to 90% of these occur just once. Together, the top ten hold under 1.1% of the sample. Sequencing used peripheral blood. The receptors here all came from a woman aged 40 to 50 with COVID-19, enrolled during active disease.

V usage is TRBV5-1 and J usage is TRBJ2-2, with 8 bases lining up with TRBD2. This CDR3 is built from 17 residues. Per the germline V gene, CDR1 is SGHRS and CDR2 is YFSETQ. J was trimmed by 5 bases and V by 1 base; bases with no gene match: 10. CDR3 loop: CASSLLIGASGTGELFF. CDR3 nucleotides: TGCGCCAGCAGCTTGTTGATAGGGGCTAGCGGGACCGGGGAGCTGTTTTTT.

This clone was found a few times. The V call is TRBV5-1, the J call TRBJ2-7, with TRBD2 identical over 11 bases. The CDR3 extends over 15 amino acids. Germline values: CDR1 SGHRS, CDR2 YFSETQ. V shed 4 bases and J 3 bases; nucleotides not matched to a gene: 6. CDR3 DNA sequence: TGCGCCAGCAGCCCGGGGACTAGCGGATTCTACGAGCAGTACTTC. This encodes CASSPGTSGFYEQYF.

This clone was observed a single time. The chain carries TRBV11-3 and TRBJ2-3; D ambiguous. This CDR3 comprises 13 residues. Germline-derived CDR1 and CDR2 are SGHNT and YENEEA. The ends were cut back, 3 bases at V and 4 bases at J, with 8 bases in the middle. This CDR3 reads CASSFPGSDTQYF. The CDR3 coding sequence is TGTGCCAGCAGCTTCCCAGGTTCAGATACGCAGTATTTT.

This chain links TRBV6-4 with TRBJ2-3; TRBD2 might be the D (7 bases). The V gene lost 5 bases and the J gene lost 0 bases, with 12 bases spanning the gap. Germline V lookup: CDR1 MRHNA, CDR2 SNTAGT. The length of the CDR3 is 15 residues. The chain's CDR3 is CASSNGGPSTDTQYF. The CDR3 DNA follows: TGTGCCAGCAGTAACGGGGGGCCAAGCACAGATACGCAGTATTTT.

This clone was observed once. The CDR3 nucleotides read TGCAGCGTTGAAGCACAGGACAGGCGAGGGGGCTACACCTTC. Residues: CSVEAQDRRGGYTF. The chain uses TRBV29-1 and TRBJ1-2, with 7 bases that match TRBD1. This CDR3 contains 14 residues. After removal of 1 base from V and 8 bases from J, the junction contained 10 bases not matched to a gene. Germline CDR1 is SQVTM and CDR2 is ANQGSEA.

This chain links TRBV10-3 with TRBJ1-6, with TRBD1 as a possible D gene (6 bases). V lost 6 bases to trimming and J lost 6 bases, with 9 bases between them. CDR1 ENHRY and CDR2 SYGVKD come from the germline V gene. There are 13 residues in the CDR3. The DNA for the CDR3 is TGTGCCATCAGGCTGGGGGCTAATTCACCCCTCCACTTT. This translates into CAIRLGANSPLHF.

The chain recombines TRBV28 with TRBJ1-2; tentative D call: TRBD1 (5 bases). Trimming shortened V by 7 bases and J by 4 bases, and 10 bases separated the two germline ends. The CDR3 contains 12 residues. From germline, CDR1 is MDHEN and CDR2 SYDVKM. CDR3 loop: CASNQGPYGYTF. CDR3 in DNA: TGTGCCAGCAACCAGGGCCCCTATGGCTACACCTTC.

The CDR3 region has the DNA TGTGCCAGCAGCTCCCAGCGGGGGCCGAACACAGATACGCAGTATTTT. Encoded protein: CASSSQRGPNTDTQYF. The rearrangement links TRBV7-2 to TRBJ2-3, with 8 bases that match TRBD2. V trimming: 4 bases; J trimming: 2 bases; junction bases outside the gene matches: 8. The CDR3 has 16 residues. Germline loops: CDR1 SGHTA, CDR2 FQGNSA.

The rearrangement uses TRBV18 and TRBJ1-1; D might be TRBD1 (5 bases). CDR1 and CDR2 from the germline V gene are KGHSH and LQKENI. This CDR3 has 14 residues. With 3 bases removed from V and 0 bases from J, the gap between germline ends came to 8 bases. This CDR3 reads CASSPTAMNTEAFF. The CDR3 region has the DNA TGTGCCAGCTCACCGACAGCAATGAACACTGAAGCTTTCTTT.